This T cell receptor (beta chain) was retrieved from a study of identical twins. Unique molecular identifiers were present on cDNA, and template switching added a universal primer site. TCRdb passed the 5' RACE reads through MiXCR, listing each CDR3 protein once. The repertoire holds roughly 1.6 million distinct CDR3 sequences, with about 31% as singletons. This clonotype was counted between two and nine times. Its antigen is not known. Study observations and caveats: The study found that models underestimated out-of-frame TCR alpha sharing in monozygotic twins. With abundant cord blood beta clonotypes, insertions were fewer; memory repertoires showed no such pattern.

This CDR3 is 15 amino acids long. CDR1 is MGHRA, CDR2 YSYEKL, per germline. The V end was cut by 4 bases, the J end by 7 bases, with 17 bases between. This TCR derives from a newborn girl in good health. The chain couples TRBV4-1 to TRBJ2-1; tentatively, D is TRBD1 or TRBD2 (5 bases each). Specimen: cord blood. CDR3 sequence (DNA): TGCGCCAGCAGCCTACAGGCCGGGGCTGGGAATGAGCAGTTCTTC. Translation: CASSLQAGAGNEQFF.